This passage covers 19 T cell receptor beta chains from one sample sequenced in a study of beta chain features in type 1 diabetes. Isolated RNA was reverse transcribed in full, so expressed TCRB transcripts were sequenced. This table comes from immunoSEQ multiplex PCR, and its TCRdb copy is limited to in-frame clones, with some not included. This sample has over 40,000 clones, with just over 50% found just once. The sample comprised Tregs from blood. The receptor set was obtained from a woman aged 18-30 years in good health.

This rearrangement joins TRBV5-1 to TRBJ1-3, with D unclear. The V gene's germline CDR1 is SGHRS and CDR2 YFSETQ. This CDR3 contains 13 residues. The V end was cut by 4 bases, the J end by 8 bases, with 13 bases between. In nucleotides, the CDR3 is TGCGCCAGCAGCCGAGTGACGGAGGACACCATATATTTT. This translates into CASSRVTEDTIYF.

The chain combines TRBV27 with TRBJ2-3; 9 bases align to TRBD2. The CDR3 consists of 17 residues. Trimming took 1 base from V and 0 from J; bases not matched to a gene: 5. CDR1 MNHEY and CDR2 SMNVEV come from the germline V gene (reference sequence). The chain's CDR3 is CASSLYSSGDSTDTQYF. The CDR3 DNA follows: TGTGCCAGCAGTTTATATTCTAGCGGGGATAGCACAGATACGCAGTATTTT.

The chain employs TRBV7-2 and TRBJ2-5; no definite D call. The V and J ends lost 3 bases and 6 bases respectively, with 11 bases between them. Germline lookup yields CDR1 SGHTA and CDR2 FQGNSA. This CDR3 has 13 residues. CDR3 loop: CASSFEARQTQYF. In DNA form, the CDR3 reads TGTGCCAGCAGCTTCGAAGCGAGACAGACCCAGTACTTC.

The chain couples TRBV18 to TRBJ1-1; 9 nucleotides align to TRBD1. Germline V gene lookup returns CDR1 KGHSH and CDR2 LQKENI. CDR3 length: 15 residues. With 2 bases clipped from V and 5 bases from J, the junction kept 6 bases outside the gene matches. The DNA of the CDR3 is TGTGCCAGCTCACCAGCCGGGACAGGGAGTACTGAAGCTTTCTTT. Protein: CASSPAGTGSTEAFF.

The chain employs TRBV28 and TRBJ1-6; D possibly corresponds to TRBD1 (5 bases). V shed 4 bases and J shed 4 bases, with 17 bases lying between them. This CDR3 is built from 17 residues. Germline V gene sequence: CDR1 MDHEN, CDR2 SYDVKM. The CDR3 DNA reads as TGTGCCAGCAGTTCCGAGGGGAGGAACCTTTATAATTCACCCCTCCACTTT. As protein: CASSSEGRNLYNSPLHF.

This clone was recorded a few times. CDR3 amino acids: CASRLAGGSYEQYF. CDR3 in DNA: TGTGCCAGCAGGTTGGCAGGGGGCAGCTACGAGCAGTACTTC. This sequence joins TRBV28 and TRBJ2-7, with 8 bases aligning to TRBD1. Germline V gene lookup returns CDR1 MDHEN and CDR2 SYDVKM. Trimming at V came to 6 bases and at J to 3 bases, leaving 7 bases not matched to a gene. This CDR3 has 14 residues.

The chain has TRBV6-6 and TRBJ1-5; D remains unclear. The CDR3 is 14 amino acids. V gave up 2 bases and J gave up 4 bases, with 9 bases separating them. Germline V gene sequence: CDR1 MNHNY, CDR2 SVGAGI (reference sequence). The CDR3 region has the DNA TGTGCCAGCAGTTACGGTTCCGGGAATCAGCCCCAGCATTTT. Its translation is CASSYGSGNQPQHF.

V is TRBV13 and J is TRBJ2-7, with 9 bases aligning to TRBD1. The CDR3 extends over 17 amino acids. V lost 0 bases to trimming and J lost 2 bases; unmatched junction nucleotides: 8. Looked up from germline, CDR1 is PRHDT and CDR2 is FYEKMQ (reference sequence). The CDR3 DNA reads TGTGCCAGCAGCTTAGGAGGCGGGACAGGGAGTACCTACGAGCAGTACTTC. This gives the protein CASSLGGGTGSTYEQYF.

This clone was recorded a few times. This CDR3 reads CSASSGRTHDEQYF. For the CDR3, the DNA is TGCAGCGCGTCAAGCGGGAGAACACACGACGAGCAGTACTTC. The chain recombines TRBV29-1 with TRBJ2-7, with TRBD2 matching 8 bases. The germline V gene has CDR1 SQVTM and CDR2 ANQGSEA. The CDR3 covers 14 residues. Trimming removed 7 bases from V and 5 bases from J; junction bases left unmatched: 13.

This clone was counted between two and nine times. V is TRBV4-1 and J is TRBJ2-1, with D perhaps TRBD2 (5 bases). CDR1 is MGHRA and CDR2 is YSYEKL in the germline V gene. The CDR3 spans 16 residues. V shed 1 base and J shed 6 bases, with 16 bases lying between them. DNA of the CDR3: TGCGCCAGCAGCCAAGCCCAGCGGTTATATATCAATGAGCAGTTCTTC. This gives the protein CASSQAQRLYINEQFF.

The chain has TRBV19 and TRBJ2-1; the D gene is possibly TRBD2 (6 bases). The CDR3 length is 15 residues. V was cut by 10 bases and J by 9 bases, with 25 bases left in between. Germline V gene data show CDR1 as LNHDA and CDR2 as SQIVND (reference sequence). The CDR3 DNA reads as TGTGCCACTAAGGGGTTAGCGGATTCGTCGTTTGAGCAGTTCTTC. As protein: CATKGLADSSFEQFF.

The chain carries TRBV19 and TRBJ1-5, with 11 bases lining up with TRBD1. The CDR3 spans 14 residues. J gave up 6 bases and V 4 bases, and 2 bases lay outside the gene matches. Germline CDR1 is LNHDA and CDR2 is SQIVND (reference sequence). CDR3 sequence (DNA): TGTGCCAGTAGTACAGGGACAGGGGGTCAGCCCCAGCATTTT. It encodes CASSTGTGGQPQHF.

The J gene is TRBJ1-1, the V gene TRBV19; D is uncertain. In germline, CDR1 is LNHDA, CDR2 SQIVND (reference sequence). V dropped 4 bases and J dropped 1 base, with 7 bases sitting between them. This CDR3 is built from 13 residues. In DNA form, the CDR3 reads TGTGCCAGTAGTAGAGACCAGAACACTGAAGCTTTCTTT. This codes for CASSRDQNTEAFF.

The CDR3 nucleotides read TGTGCCAGCAGCTTAGTGGGGACAGGGTCCTCTACCGAGCAGTACTTC. Amino acid sequence: CASSLVGTGSSTEQYF. The chain links TRBV7-2 to TRBJ2-7, with TRBD1 matching 9 bases. CDR1 is SGHTA and CDR2 is FQGNSA in the germline V gene. The CDR3 extends over 16 amino acids. V was pared by 1 base and J by 6 bases, with 10 bases of the junction left unmatched.

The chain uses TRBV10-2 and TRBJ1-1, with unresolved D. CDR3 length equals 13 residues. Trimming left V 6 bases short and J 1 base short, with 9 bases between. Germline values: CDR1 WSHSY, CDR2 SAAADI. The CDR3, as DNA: TGCGCCAGCAGGGCCGCGGGGAACACTGAAGCTTTCTTT. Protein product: CASRAAGNTEAFF.

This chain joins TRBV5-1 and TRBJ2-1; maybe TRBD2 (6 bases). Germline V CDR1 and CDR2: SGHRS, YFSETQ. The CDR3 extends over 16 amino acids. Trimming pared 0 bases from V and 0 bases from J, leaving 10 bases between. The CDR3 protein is CASSLAPGSSYNEQFF. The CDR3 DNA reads TGCGCCAGCAGCTTGGCCCCCGGGAGCTCCTACAATGAGCAGTTCTTC.

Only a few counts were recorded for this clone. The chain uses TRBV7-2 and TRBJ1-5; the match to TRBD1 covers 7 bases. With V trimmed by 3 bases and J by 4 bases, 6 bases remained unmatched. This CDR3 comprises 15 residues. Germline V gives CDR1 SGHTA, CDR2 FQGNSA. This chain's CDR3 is CASSFQGGENQPQHF. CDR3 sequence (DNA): TGTGCCAGCAGCTTCCAGGGGGGCGAAAATCAGCCCCAGCATTTT. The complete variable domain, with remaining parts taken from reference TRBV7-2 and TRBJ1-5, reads GAGVSQSPSNKVTEKGKDVELRCDPISGHTALYWYRQSLGQGLEFLIYFQGNSAPDKSGLPSDRFSAERTGGSVSTLTIQRTQQEDSAVYLCASSFQGGENQPQHFGDGTRLSIL.

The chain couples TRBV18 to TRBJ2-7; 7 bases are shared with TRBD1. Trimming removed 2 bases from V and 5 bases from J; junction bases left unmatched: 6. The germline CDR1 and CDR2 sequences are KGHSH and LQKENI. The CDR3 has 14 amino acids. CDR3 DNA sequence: TGTGCCAGCTCACCAAGGGGGCAGCAGAACGAGCAGTACTTC. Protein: CASSPRGQQNEQYF.

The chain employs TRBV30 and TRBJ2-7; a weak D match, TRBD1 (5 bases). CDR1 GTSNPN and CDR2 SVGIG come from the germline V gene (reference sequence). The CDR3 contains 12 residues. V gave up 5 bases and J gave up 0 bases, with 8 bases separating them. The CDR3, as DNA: TGTGCCTGGGGCGACAGCTCCTACGAGCAGTACTTC. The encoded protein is CAWGDSSYEQYF.